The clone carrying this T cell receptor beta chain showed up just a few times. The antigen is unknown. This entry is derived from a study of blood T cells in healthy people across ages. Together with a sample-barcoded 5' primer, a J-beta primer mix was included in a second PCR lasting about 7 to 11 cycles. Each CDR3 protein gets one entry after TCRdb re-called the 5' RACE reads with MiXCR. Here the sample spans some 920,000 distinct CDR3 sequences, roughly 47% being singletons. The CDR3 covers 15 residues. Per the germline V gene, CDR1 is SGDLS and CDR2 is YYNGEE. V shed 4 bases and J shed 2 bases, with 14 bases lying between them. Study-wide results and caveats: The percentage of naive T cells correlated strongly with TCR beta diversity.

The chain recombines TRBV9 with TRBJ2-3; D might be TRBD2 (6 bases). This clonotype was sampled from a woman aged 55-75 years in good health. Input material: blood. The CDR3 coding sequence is TGTGCCAGCAGCACCGGAGGGAGATACACAGATACGCAGTATTTT. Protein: CASSTGGRYTDTQYF.